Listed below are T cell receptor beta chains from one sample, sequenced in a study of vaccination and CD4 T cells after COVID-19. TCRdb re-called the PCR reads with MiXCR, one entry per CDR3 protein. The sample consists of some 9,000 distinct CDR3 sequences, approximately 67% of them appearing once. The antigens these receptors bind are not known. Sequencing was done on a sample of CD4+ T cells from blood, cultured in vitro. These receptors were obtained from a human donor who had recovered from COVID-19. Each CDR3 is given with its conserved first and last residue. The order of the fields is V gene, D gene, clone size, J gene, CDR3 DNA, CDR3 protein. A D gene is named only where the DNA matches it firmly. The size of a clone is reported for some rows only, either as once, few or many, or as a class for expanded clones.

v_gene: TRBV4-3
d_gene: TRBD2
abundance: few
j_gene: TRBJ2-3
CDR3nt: TGCGCCAGCAGCCGAGGGACTAGCGGGGCGGATACGCAGTATTTT
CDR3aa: CASSRGTSGADTQYF

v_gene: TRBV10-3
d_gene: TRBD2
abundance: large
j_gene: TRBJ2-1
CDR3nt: TGTGCCATCAGGCAGGGACTAGAGAATGAGCAGTTCTTC
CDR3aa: CAIRQGLENEQFF

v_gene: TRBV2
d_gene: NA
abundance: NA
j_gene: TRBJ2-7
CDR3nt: TGTGCCAGCAGTGAAATGCGGCTAAGCTCCTACGAGCAGTACTTC
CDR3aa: CASSEMRLSSYEQYF

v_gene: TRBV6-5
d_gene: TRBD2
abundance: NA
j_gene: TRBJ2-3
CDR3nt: TGTGCCAGCAGTTATGACGGCGGGAGGCCGGGAGTCTTCACAGATACGCAGTATTTT
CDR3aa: CASSYDGGRPGVFTDTQYF

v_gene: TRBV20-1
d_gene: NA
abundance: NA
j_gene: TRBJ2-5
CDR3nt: TGCAGTGCTAGCGGGCAGGAGACCCAGTACTTC
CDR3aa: CSASGQETQYF

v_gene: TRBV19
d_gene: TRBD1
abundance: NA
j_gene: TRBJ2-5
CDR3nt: TGTGCCAGTAGTATAGGGGGACAGCCCAGGGCAGAGACCCAGTACTTC
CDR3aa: CASSIGGQPRAETQYF

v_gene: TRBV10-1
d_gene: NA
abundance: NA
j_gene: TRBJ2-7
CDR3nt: TGCGCCAGCAGTGATGATGAGGGTTCGGACTACGAGCAGTACTTC
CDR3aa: CASSDDEGSDYEQYF

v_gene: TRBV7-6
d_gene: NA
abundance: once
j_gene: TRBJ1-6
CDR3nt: TGTGCCAGCAGCACTCAGGGCTATAATTCACCCCTCCACTTT
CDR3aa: CASSTQGYNSPLHF

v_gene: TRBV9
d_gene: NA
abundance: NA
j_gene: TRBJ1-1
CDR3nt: TGTGCCAGCAGCGTAGGGAGAGGGGGGAACACTGAAGCTTTCTTT
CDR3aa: CASSVGRGGNTEAFF

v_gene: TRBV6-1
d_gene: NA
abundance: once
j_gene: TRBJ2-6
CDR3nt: TGTGCCAGCAGGCAAACTAGGGCTGGGGCCAACGTCCTGACTTTC
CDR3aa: CASRQTRAGANVLTF

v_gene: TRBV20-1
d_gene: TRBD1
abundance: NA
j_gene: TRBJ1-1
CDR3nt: TGCAGTGCTAGGAGCTGGGACAGGGGTTCAGCTTTCTTT
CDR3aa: CSARSWDRGSAFF

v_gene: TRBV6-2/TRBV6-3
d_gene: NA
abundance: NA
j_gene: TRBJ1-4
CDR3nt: TGTGCCAGCAAATCGGCCGGCACCAATGAAAAACTGTTTTTT
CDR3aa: CASKSAGTNEKLFF

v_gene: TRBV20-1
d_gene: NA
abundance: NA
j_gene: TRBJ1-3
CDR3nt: TGCAGTGCTAGTCAGGGAAAACTTAGGGAAGGAAACACCATATATTTT
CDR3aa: CSASQGKLREGNTIYF

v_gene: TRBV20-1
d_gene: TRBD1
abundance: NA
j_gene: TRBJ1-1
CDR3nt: TGCAGTGCTAGAGCGCTAGGACAGGGGAACACTGAAGCTTTCTTT
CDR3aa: CSARALGQGNTEAFF

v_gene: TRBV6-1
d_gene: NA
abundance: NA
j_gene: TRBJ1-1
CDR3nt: TGTGCCAGCAGTGAAGGGCATGAGGGGACCACTGAAGCTTTCTTT
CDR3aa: CASSEGHEGTTEAFF

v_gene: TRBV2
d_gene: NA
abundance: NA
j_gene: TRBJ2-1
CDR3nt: TGTGCCAGCAGTGAAAGGACTCTTAGCTCCTACAATGAGCAGTTCTTC
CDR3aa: CASSERTLSSYNEQFF

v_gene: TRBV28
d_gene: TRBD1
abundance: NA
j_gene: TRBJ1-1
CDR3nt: TGTGCCAGCAGACACAGGGGAAAGCGCACTGAAGCTTTCTTT
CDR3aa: CASRHRGKRTEAFF

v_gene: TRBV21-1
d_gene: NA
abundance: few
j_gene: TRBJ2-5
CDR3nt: TGTGCCAGCAGCGCGATCTTAGCGGGGGTACAAGAGACCCAGTACTTC
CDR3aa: CASSAILAGVQETQYF

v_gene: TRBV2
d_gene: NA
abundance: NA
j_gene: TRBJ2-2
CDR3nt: TGTGCCAGCAGCGGTTTGAACACCGGGGAGCTGTTTTTT
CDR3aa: CASSGLNTGELFF

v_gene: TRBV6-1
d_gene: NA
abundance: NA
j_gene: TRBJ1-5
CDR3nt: TGTGCCAGCAGTGAAGCTCCTACCGGCAATCAGCCCCAGCATTTT
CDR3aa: CASSEAPTGNQPQHF

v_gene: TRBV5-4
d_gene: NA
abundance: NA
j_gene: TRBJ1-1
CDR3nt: TGTGCCAGCAGCTCCCGGGAAATGAACACTGAAGCTTTCTTT
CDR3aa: CASSSREMNTEAFF

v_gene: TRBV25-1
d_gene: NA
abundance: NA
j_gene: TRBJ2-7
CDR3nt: TGTGCCAGCAGTGAATTCGGGAGCTCCTACGAGCAGTACTTC
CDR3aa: CASSEFGSSYEQYF

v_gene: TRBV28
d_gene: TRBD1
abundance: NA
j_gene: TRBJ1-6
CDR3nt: TGTGCCAGCTGGACAGGCTGGGATTCACCCCTCCACTTT
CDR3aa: CASWTGWDSPLHF

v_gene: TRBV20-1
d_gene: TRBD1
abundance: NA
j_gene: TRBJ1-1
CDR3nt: TGCAGTGCTAGATCCGGGACAGGGTTCCAAGCTTTCTTT
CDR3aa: CSARSGTGFQAFF

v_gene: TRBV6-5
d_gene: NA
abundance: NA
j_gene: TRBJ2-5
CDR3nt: TGTGCCAGCAGTTACTCTTTTCCTACTGACCAAGAGACCCAGTACTTC
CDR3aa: CASSYSFPTDQETQYF

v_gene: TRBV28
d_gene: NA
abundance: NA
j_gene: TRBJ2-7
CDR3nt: TGTGCCAGCATGGGCGGAGCCTCCTACGAGCAGTACTTC
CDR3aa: CASMGGASYEQYF

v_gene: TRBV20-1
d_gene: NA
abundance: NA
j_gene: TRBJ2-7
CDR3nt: TGCAGTGCACCCTCACCCGGGACGGCCAGCTCCTACGAGCAGTACTTC
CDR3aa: CSAPSPGTASSYEQYF

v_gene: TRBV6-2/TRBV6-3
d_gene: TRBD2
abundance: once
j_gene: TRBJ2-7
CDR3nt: TGTGCCAGTTTACCTAGCGGGAGGAATCACGAGCAGTACTTC
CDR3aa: CASLPSGRNHEQYF

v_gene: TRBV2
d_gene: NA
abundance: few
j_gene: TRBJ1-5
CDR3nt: TGTGCCAGCAGCCGGGACCGCGGCAATCAGCCCCAGCATTTT
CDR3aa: CASSRDRGNQPQHF

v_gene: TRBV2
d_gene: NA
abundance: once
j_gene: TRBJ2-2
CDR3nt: TGTGCCAGCAGTGACGGGGGCCTTGGAACAGGGGAGCTGTTTTTT
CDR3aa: CASSDGGLGTGELFF

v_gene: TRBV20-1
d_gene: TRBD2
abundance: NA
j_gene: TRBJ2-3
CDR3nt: TGCAGTGCTAGGCGGCGGGGGTATCAAGATACGCAGTATTTT
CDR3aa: CSARRRGYQDTQYF

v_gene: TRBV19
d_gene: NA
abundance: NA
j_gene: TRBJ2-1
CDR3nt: TGTGCCAGTAGTAGAGGGGACGGGCGGAATGAGCAGTTCTTC
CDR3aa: CASSRGDGRNEQFF

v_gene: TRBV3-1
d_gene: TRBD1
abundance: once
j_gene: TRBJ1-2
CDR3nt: TGTGCCAGCAGCCAAGAAGCCCAGGGGGCTGGCTATGGCTACACCTTC
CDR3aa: CASSQEAQGAGYGYTF

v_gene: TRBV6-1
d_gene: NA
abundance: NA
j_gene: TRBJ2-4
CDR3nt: TGTGCCAGCAGTGTCCCGAAAAACATTCAGTACTTC
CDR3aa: CASSVPKNIQYF

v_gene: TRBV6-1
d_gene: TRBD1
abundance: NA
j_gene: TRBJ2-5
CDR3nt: TGTGCCAGCAGTACCACCGGGACAGAGAAAGAGACCCAGTACTTC
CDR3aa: CASSTTGTEKETQYF

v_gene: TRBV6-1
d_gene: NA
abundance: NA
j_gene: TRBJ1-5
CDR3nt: TGTGCCAGCAGAAAAACAGGGACCGGCAATCAGCCCCAGCATTTT
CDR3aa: CASRKTGTGNQPQHF

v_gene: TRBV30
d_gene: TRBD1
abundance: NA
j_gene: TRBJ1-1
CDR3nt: TGTGCCTGGAGGACCAGGGGGCCGGCCTCCATGAACACTGAAGCTTTCTTT
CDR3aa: CAWRTRGPASMNTEAFF

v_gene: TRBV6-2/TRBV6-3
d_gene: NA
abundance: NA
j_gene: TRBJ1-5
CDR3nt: TGTGCCAGCAGTTACTCGGCCCAGAATAATCAGCCCCAGCATTTT
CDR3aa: CASSYSAQNNQPQHF

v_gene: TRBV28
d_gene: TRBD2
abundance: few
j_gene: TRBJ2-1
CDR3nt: TGTGCCAGCAGTTTGGGGACTAGCGCGAAATTCTACAATGAGCAGTTCTTC
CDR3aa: CASSLGTSAKFYNEQFF